Listed below are T cell receptor beta chains from one sample, sequenced in a study of T cells in Graves' hyperthyroidism and ophthalmopathy. TCRdb analysed the multiplex PCR reads with MiXCR anew, one entry per CDR3 protein. The sample lists 40,000 to 60,000 distinct CDR3 sequences; approximately 48% were seen once. Sequenced material: blood. The receptor source for this set is a woman aged 45-59 years with Graves' ophthalmopathy. The CDR3 runs from the conserved cysteine through the conserved F or W. D genes are given only for firm matches. Clone size, where shown, is once, few, many, or a class for clones that have expanded.

V: TRBV7-6
J: TRBJ2-7
size: .
D: .
DNA: TGTGCCAGCAGCTTAGATCAGGGTTCCTACGAGCAGTACTTC
CDR3: CASSLDQGSYEQYF

V: TRBV24-1
J: TRBJ2-2
size: many
D: TRBD1
DNA: TGTGCCACCAGATCTACCGGGACAGGGGGTTACACCGGGGAGCTGTTCTTT
CDR3: CATRSTGTGGYTGELFF

V: TRBV6-6
J: TRBJ1-3
size: many
D: .
DNA: TGTGCCAGCGGGGGGTCGAGCTCTGGAAACACCATATATTTT
CDR3: CASGGSSSGNTIYF

V: TRBV28
J: TRBJ2-5
size: few
D: TRBD2
DNA: TGTGCCAGCAGTTTCATGTTCCCAGCGGGGGGGCCTGAGACCCAGTACTTC
CDR3: CASSFMFPAGGPETQYF

V: TRBV5-1
J: TRBJ2-7
size: once
D: TRBD1
DNA: TGCGCCAGCAGCTCCGTCCCGGGACAGGGCCGGGAGCAGTACTTC
CDR3: CASSSVPGQGREQYF

V: TRBV2
J: TRBJ2-5
size: .
D: .
DNA: TGTGCCAGCAGAACGAGCACAGAGACCCAGTACTTC
CDR3: CASRTSTETQYF

V: TRBV5-4
J: TRBJ2-7
size: .
D: TRBD2
DNA: TGTGCCAGCAGCTTGGGGACTAGCGATACCTACGAGCAGTACTTC
CDR3: CASSLGTSDTYEQYF

V: TRBV20-1
J: TRBJ1-6
size: .
D: .
DNA: TGCGGTGCAAATCGCGCGGGACAAGACTCACCCCTCCACTTT
CDR3: CGANRAGQDSPLHF

V: TRBV2
J: TRBJ1-6
size: .
D: TRBD1
DNA: TGTGCCAGCAGTGAGTCCGTTCGGGGGACAGGGGCGGATTCACCCCTCCACTTT
CDR3: CASSESVRGTGADSPLHF

V: TRBV20-1
J: TRBJ2-2
size: .
D: TRBD2
DNA: TGCAGTGCTAGACTGGGACTAGCGGGAGTCACCGGGGAGCTGTTTTTT
CDR3: CSARLGLAGVTGELFF

V: TRBV6-5
J: TRBJ2-1
size: many
D: TRBD2
DNA: TGTGCCAGCAGTAGACTAGCGGGATCCTTCAATGAGCAGTTCTTC
CDR3: CASSRLAGSFNEQFF

V: TRBV20-1
J: TRBJ2-1
size: many
D: .
DNA: TGCAGTGCTAGACCTGGGAGGACACCCAACAATGAGCAGTTCTTC
CDR3: CSARPGRTPNNEQFF

V: TRBV7-9
J: TRBJ2-1
size: many
D: TRBD2
DNA: TGTGCCAGCAGCCCGGGACTAGCTTTTGATAATGAGCAGTTCTTC
CDR3: CASSPGLAFDNEQFF

V: TRBV19
J: TRBJ1-1
size: many
D: .
DNA: TGTGCCAGTAATAAAGCAAGGGGGGTGAACACTGAAGCTTTCTTT
CDR3: CASNKARGVNTEAFF

V: TRBV24-1
J: TRBJ2-3
size: .
D: TRBD2
DNA: TGTGCCACCAGTGACCGAGGACTAGCGGGACCTAGCACAGATACGCAGTATTTT
CDR3: CATSDRGLAGPSTDTQYF

V: TRBV12-3/TRBV12-4
J: TRBJ2-7
size: .
D: TRBD1
DNA: TGTGCCAGCAGTCGACAGGGGTTT
CDR3: CASSRQGF

V: TRBV24-1
J: TRBJ1-2
size: few
D: TRBD1
DNA: TGTGCCACCAGTGATGTGGGACAGGGGGTAGGGGGCTACACCTTC
CDR3: CATSDVGQGVGGYTF

V: TRBV2
J: TRBJ1-6
size: many
D: .
DNA: TGTGCCAGCAGCGACGGGCAGTTCTATAATTCACCCCTCCACTTT
CDR3: CASSDGQFYNSPLHF